Listed below are T cell receptor beta chains from one sample, sequenced in a study of regulatory T cells. Only in-frame clones appear in the TCRdb table, and some are missing; sequencing was by immunoSEQ multiplex PCR. The sample includes under 35,000 clones, over 90% of them seen just once. The sample was conventional CD4+ T cells sorted from blood. All receptors derive from a child between 2 and 9 years old with CD3G deficiency. The CDR3 runs from the conserved cysteine through the conserved F or W. Fields, in order: V gene, J gene, D gene, clone size, CDR3 length, CDR3 protein, CDR3 DNA. The D gene is left open where the match is weak. Size is stated for part of the rows, as once, few or many counts, or as a class when the clone is expanded.

V: TRBV18; J: TRBJ2-7; D: TRBD1; size: -; length: 14; CDR3: CASSPTGEVYEQYF; DNA: TGTGCCAGCTCACCGACAGGGGAGGTCTACGAGCAGTACTTC
V: TRBV28; J: TRBJ1-1; D: TRBD1; size: -; length: 15; CDR3: CASSLEDRPNTEAFF; DNA: TGTGCCAGCAGTTTAGAGGACAGGCCGAACACTGAAGCTTTCTTT
V: TRBV19; J: TRBJ2-6; D: -; size: -; length: 16; CDR3: CASSLQRGSGANVLTF; DNA: TGTGCCAGTAGTCTTCAACGGGGTTCTGGGGCCAACGTCCTGACTTTC
V: TRBV27; J: TRBJ2-2; D: TRBD2; size: -; length: 18; CDR3: CASSGTSGRPRSTGELFF; DNA: TGTGCCAGCAGCGGGACTAGCGGGAGGCCTCGAAGCACCGGGGAGCTGTTTTTT
V: TRBV10-3; J: TRBJ2-7; D: TRBD2; size: -; length: 14; CDR3: CAISEGLAGAAQYF; DNA: TGTGCCATCAGTGAAGGACTAGCGGGGGCGGCCCAGTACTTC
V: TRBV28; J: TRBJ2-3; D: TRBD2; size: -; length: 16; CDR3: CASGVGGLAGLDTQYF; DNA: TGTGCCAGCGGAGTGGGGGGACTAGCGGGTTTAGATACGCAGTATTTT
V: TRBV7-8; J: TRBJ2-3; D: TRBD2; size: -; length: 18; CDR3: CASSLLLSSREVGDTQYF; DNA: TGTGCCAGCAGCTTGCTACTTTCCTCCCGGGAGGTCGGAGATACGCAGTATTTT
V: TRBV28; J: TRBJ2-7; D: -; size: once; length: 14; CDR3: CASSLRGPFYEQYF; DNA: TGTGCCAGCAGTTTACGCGGCCCCTTCTACGAGCAGTACTTC
V: TRBV28; J: TRBJ2-6; D: -; size: -; length: 14; CDR3: CASSPPLGANVLTF; DNA: TGTGCCAGCAGTCCGCCTCTAGGGGCCAACGTCCTGACTTTC
V: TRBV28; J: TRBJ1-2; D: -; size: -; length: 12; CDR3: CASSSSNRAYTF; DNA: TGTGCCAGCTCGTCCTCTAACCGCGCCTACACCTTC
V: TRBV10-3; J: TRBJ2-3; D: -; size: -; length: 13; CDR3: CAIRGMTTDTQYF; DNA: TGTGCCATCAGGGGTATGACCACAGATACGCAGTATTTT
V: TRBV10-3; J: TRBJ1-1; D: TRBD1; size: -; length: 14; CDR3: CAMRQGAKSTEAFF; DNA: TGTGCCATGCGGCAGGGGGCGAAATCGACTGAAGCTTTCTTT
V: TRBV6-1; J: TRBJ2-7; D: -; size: once; length: 14; CDR3: CASSTRGPAYEQYF; DNA: TGTGCCAGCAGCACCAGGGGTCCTGCCTACGAGCAGTACTTC
V: TRBV5-5; J: TRBJ2-2; D: TRBD1; size: -; length: 16; CDR3: CASSFLGTGGTGELFF; DNA: TGTGCCAGCAGCTTCTTAGGGACAGGGGGTACCGGGGAGCTGTTTTTT
V: TRBV28; J: TRBJ2-7; D: -; size: -; length: 12; CDR3: CASSYSRAEQYF; DNA: TGTGCCAGCAGTTATTCGAGGGCCGAGCAGTACTTC
V: TRBV19; J: TRBJ1-2; D: TRBD1; size: -; length: 14; CDR3: CASSPRQGYYGYTF; DNA: TGTGCCAGTAGTCCGCGACAGGGCTACTATGGCTACACCTTC
V: TRBV5-1; J: TRBJ1-1; D: -; size: once; length: 15; CDR3: CASSLQGGGSTEAFF; DNA: TGCGCCAGCAGCTTACAGGGAGGTGGGAGCACTGAAGCTTTCTTT
V: TRBV7-8; J: TRBJ1-1; D: TRBD1; size: -; length: 14; CDR3: CASSVQGANTEAFF; DNA: TGTGCCAGCAGCGTACAGGGGGCGAACACTGAAGCTTTCTTT
V: TRBV28; J: TRBJ1-2; D: TRBD1; size: -; length: 15; CDR3: CASTNPGTGFYGYTF; DNA: TGTGCCAGCACCAACCCCGGGACAGGGTTTTATGGCTACACCTTC
V: TRBV19; J: TRBJ2-5; D: -; size: -; length: 16; CDR3: CASSIRGRVGGETQYF; DNA: TGTGCCAGTAGTATACGAGGCAGGGTAGGAGGAGAGACCCAGTACTTC
V: TRBV6-6; J: TRBJ2-1; D: -; size: -; length: 12; CDR3: CASSYVGNEQFF; DNA: TGTGCCAGCAGTTACGTGGGTAATGAGCAGTTCTTC
V: TRBV18; J: TRBJ2-7; D: TRBD1; size: -; length: 13; CDR3: CASSPGQGVEQYF; DNA: TGTGCCAGCTCACCGGGACAGGGGGTCGAGCAGTACTTC
V: TRBV5-1; J: TRBJ2-5; D: -; size: -; length: 14; CDR3: CASSLGASQETQYF; DNA: TGCGCCAGCAGCTTGGGCGCTTCCCAAGAGACCCAGTACTTC
V: TRBV28; J: TRBJ2-7; D: TRBD1; size: -; length: 15; CDR3: CASSLAGQGAYEQYF; DNA: TGTGCCAGCAGTTTAGCAGGACAGGGGGCTTACGAGCAGTACTTC
V: TRBV6-1; J: TRBJ2-6; D: TRBD1; size: -; length: 19; CDR3: CASSEARGQGRSGANVLTF; DNA: TGTGCCAGCAGTGAAGCGCGCGGACAGGGACGCTCTGGGGCCAACGTCCTGACTTTC
V: TRBV28; J: TRBJ2-7; D: -; size: -; length: 13; CDR3: CASSPGGTTEQYF; DNA: TGTGCCAGCAGTCCCGGGGGAACTACTGAGCAGTACTTC
V: TRBV28; J: TRBJ1-5; D: TRBD1; size: -; length: 16; CDR3: CASSQPQGALGQPQHF; DNA: TGTGCCAGCAGTCAACCACAGGGGGCTTTAGGTCAGCCCCAGCATTTT
V: TRBV28; J: TRBJ2-3; D: -; size: few; length: 15; CDR3: CASSYAGVGTDTQYF; DNA: TGTGCCAGCAGTTACGCCGGGGTCGGCACAGATACGCAGTATTTT
V: TRBV6-1; J: TRBJ2-3; D: -; size: -; length: 15; CDR3: CASSEVGGPTDTQYF; DNA: TGTGCCAGCAGTGAAGTTGGGGGACCCACAGATACGCAGTATTTT
V: TRBV11-2; J: TRBJ2-3; D: -; size: -; length: 14; CDR3: CASSLRQLTDTQYF; DNA: TGTGCCAGCAGCTTACGACAGCTCACAGATACGCAGTATTTT
V: TRBV5-1; J: TRBJ2-1; D: TRBD1; size: -; length: 15; CDR3: CASSAGTGVYNEQFF; DNA: TGCGCCAGCAGCGCCGGGACAGGGGTTTACAATGAGCAGTTCTTC
V: TRBV19; J: TRBJ2-2; D: -; size: once; length: 13; CDR3: CASRTRAAGELFF; DNA: TGTGCCAGTAGAACCAGGGCGGCCGGGGAGCTGTTTTTT
V: TRBV5-1; J: TRBJ2-7; D: TRBD1; size: -; length: 15; CDR3: CASSLGSGGSYEQYF; DNA: TGCGCCAGCAGCTTGGGGTCAGGGGGTTCCTACGAGCAGTACTTC
V: TRBV7-2; J: TRBJ2-7; D: -; size: -; length: 13; CDR3: CASSLTTAYEQYF; DNA: TGTGCCAGCAGCTTAACCACTGCCTACGAGCAGTACTTC
V: TRBV28; J: TRBJ1-2; D: -; size: -; length: 15; CDR3: CASSSLGQFHYGYTF; DNA: TGTGCCAGCAGTTCGCTAGGACAGTTTCACTATGGCTACACCTTC
V: TRBV28; J: TRBJ2-1; D: -; size: -; length: 14; CDR3: CASSSPSSWNEQFF; DNA: TGTGCCAGCAGTTCCCCGAGTAGTTGGAATGAGCAGTTCTTC
V: TRBV11-3; J: TRBJ2-5; D: TRBD1; size: -; length: 17; CDR3: CASSLRTGTGGVQTQYF; DNA: TGTGCCAGCAGCTTAAGGACCGGGACAGGAGGCGTTCAGACCCAGTACTTC
V: TRBV5-1; J: TRBJ2-1; D: TRBD2; size: -; length: 15; CDR3: CASTHHGLVSDEQFF; DNA: TGCGCCAGCACTCACCACGGACTAGTGAGCGATGAGCAGTTCTTC
V: TRBV6-1; J: TRBJ2-7; D: -; size: -; length: 14; CDR3: CASRSGTGKLEQYF; DNA: TGTGCCAGCAGGTCCGGGACTGGAAAGCTCGAGCAGTACTTC
V: TRBV7-9; J: TRBJ2-3; D: -; size: -; length: 15; CDR3: CASSRRRGGTDTQYF; DNA: TGTGCCAGCAGCCGACGACGAGGGGGCACAGATACGCAGTATTTT
V: TRBV13; J: TRBJ2-7; D: -; size: -; length: 12; CDR3: CASSFGLGEQYF; DNA: TGTGCCAGCAGCTTTGGGTTGGGCGAGCAGTACTTC
V: TRBV6-1; J: TRBJ2-7; D: TRBD1; size: -; length: 13; CDR3: CASSRDSLGEQYF; DNA: TGTGCCAGCAGTAGGGACAGCTTGGGCGAGCAGTACTTC